This TCR beta chain was retrieved from a study of blood T cell repertoires in COVID-19. Per germline, CDR1 LGHDT and CDR2 YNNKEL (reference sequence). The CDR3 has 18 residues. V was trimmed by 0 bases and J by 3 bases, leaving 17 bases between them. This clone was seen once. Sequencing used immunoSEQ multiplex PCR; TCRdb keeps in-frame clones, though not all of them. The sample comprises about 92,000 clones, roughly 80% of which are singletons, and approximately 15% rests with the top ten. The sample consisted of peripheral blood. The V gene is TRBV3-1 (or the pseudogene TRBV3-2), the J gene TRBJ1-4, with D perhaps matching TRBD1 (5 bases). This clonotype was sampled from a woman older than 75 with active or convalescent COVID-19. CDR3 DNA: TGTGCCAGCAGCCAAGATCTTGACAGCCCCGAGGCTAATGAAAAACTGTTTTTT. It is translated as CASSQDLDSPEANEKLFF.